Listed here is a single T cell receptor (beta chain). No antigen is known for it. Nothing much larger sits one base from this clone, and base qualities are not available. These data come from a study of cytomegalovirus exposure and HLA in healthy donors (dated by TCRdb to the late 2010s). About the full investigation: According to a later analysis, the approximately 120 validation repertoires were produced on the same platform as the 680 or so repertoires of the first cohort. The study aimed to test whether cataloging public T cell receptors could reveal signatures of past pathogen exposure. In addition to the first cohort of 666 subjects, a separate validation cohort of 120 different subjects was used. High-throughput TCR immunosequencing, statistical association of individual TCRs with disease status, and machine learning were combined to predict cytomegalovirus infection status.

Overall study outcomes, separate from this receptor: A later analysis had no HLA typing for the validation cohort, so co-occurrence there was scored across all 120 or so repertoires. The classifier was reported to diagnose cytomegalovirus status with high specificity and sensitivity in both the original cohort and the validation cohort. In a later analysis, TCRs clustered in the first cohort were found to also tend to co-occur in the 110 or so validation repertoires, with over 90% of cluster scores above 0. Three of the identified cytomegalovirus-associated TCR beta chains were confirmed in vitro to be specific for cytomegalovirus antigens. Most TCR sequences were seen in very few donors, while some public TCRs were found in many individuals. According to the authors, the approach could potentially be generalized to other disease states and immunological phenotypes. The study gave a list of under 200 TCR beta chains associated with cytomegalovirus.

The donors were included in the validation cohort of 120 subjects, a group kept apart from the roughly 700-subject first cohort. Libraries came from the immunoSEQ multiplex PCR assay. Per the source publication's procedure: A statistical classification framework was built to diagnose cytomegalovirus status from the catalog of TCR beta chain sequences. Sourced from immuneACCESS, this table was stored by TCRdb with only in-frame sequences that have V and J called. A share of the clones is absent; for the studies checked, an unresolved V gene accounts for under half, and the remainder has no known explanation. V, J and clone size are those of that table, while D and trimming were read from the DNA. In all, the sample holds over 100,000 clones, and around nine tenths of those were seen once. The ten largest make up 3% to 4% of the sample. Measured from the cysteine to the phenylalanine, the CDR3 is 18 residues long. Here the CDR3 DNA is all that survives: 54 bases in frame from base 1. V was cut back by 4 bases and J by 0 bases, leaving a gap of 16 bases between them. The germline V gene supplies CDR1 LGHNA and CDR2 YSLEER.

This clonotype originated in a man aged 25 to 40 in good health and CMV-seronegative. The sequenced sample was PBMCs. The receptor chain draws on TRBV4-3 and TRBJ2-6; a tentative D call is TRBD1 (6 bases match). Here is the DNA: TGCGCCAGCAGCCTTCCCGCAGGGGTCGACTCTGGGGCCAACGTCCTGACTTTC. Its coded protein is CASSLPAGVDSGANVLTF.